The rows below give T cell receptor beta chains drawn from one sample of a study of blood T cell repertoires in COVID-19. The data were produced by immunoSEQ multiplex PCR, yet TCRdb's version contains in-frame clones alone and is incomplete. Here the sample spans some 140,000 clones, 75% to 95% being singletons. The source material was peripheral blood. The receptors come from a man aged 45 to 65 with acute or convalescent COVID-19. Each CDR3 is given with its conserved first and last residue. Each record gives: J gene, V gene, CDR3 protein.

J gene: TRBJ1-2
V gene: TRBV5-8
CDR3 protein: CASSLLGTDSNYGYTF

J gene: TRBJ2-2
V gene: TRBV28
CDR3 protein: CASSFEGKSTGELFF

J gene: TRBJ1-1
V gene: TRBV7-2
CDR3 protein: CASSLERGTEAFF

J gene: TRBJ2-3
V gene: TRBV7-2
CDR3 protein: CASSLVAADTQYF

J gene: TRBJ2-2
V gene: TRBV11-3
CDR3 protein: CASSPTGVNTGELFF

J gene: TRBJ1-5
V gene: TRBV7-8
CDR3 protein: CASSLSGTGIQPQHF

J gene: TRBJ1-1
V gene: TRBV7-6
CDR3 protein: CASSLGMGMNTEAFF

J gene: TRBJ1-1
V gene: TRBV6-2/TRBV6-3
CDR3 protein: CASSRDRTEAFF

J gene: TRBJ2-3
V gene: TRBV7-2
CDR3 protein: CASSLAPAGGGSDTQYF

J gene: TRBJ1-1
V gene: TRBV18
CDR3 protein: CASSPQGATEAFF

J gene: TRBJ2-7
V gene: TRBV28
CDR3 protein: CASSLGASNHYEQYF

J gene: TRBJ1-6
V gene: TRBV6-5
CDR3 protein: CASSRPGQLNSPLHF

J gene: TRBJ1-6
V gene: TRBV11-2
CDR3 protein: CASSHPVGRSWVHF

J gene: TRBJ2-1
V gene: TRBV4-2
CDR3 protein: CASSSGTSGHNEQFF

J gene: TRBJ2-7
V gene: TRBV18
CDR3 protein: CASSPRDRADEQYF

J gene: TRBJ2-3
V gene: TRBV27
CDR3 protein: CASSRTNLADTDTQYF

J gene: TRBJ1-1
V gene: TRBV10-3
CDR3 protein: CAIGGGMGTGDTEAFF

J gene: TRBJ2-5
V gene: TRBV7-9
CDR3 protein: CASSLRQGLETQYF

J gene: TRBJ2-1
V gene: TRBV6-5
CDR3 protein: CASSYYRMDNEQFF

J gene: TRBJ1-4
V gene: TRBV5-4
CDR3 protein: CASRQGRGADEKLFF

J gene: TRBJ2-5
V gene: TRBV19
CDR3 protein: CASSGTSWETQYF

J gene: TRBJ1-5
V gene: TRBV6-2/TRBV6-3
CDR3 protein: CASSYSRAQGNQPQHF

J gene: TRBJ1-1
V gene: TRBV30
CDR3 protein: CAWDVGQGGTFF

J gene: TRBJ1-5
V gene: TRBV9
CDR3 protein: CASSAGGGNQPQHF

J gene: TRBJ2-4
V gene: TRBV7-2
CDR3 protein: CASSSRGRTRLAKNIQYF

J gene: TRBJ2-2
V gene: TRBV7-3
CDR3 protein: CASSINTGELFF

J gene: TRBJ1-2
V gene: TRBV3-1/TRBV3-2
CDR3 protein: CASSQPNTGALHYGYTF

J gene: TRBJ2-7
V gene: TRBV2
CDR3 protein: CASSVLYEQYF

J gene: TRBJ1-1
V gene: TRBV7-8
CDR3 protein: CASSLAGTASEAFF

J gene: TRBJ1-5
V gene: TRBV5-1
CDR3 protein: CASSPGDRYNQPQHF

J gene: TRBJ2-2
V gene: TRBV13
CDR3 protein: CASSPRVGGTGELFF

J gene: TRBJ1-1
V gene: TRBV5-6
CDR3 protein: CASSYRDRAEAFF

J gene: TRBJ1-1
V gene: TRBV4-1
CDR3 protein: CASNYGPGDTEAFF

J gene: TRBJ2-5
V gene: TRBV9
CDR3 protein: CASSGGQAGTQYF

J gene: TRBJ1-2
V gene: TRBV6-5
CDR3 protein: CASSYSNQGARYGYTF

J gene: TRBJ2-7
V gene: TRBV4-2
CDR3 protein: CASSQALQGTISYEQYF

J gene: TRBJ2-1
V gene: TRBV10-3
CDR3 protein: CAISEIGTGKFF

J gene: TRBJ2-7
V gene: TRBV30
CDR3 protein: CAWEMGSGTYEQYF

J gene: TRBJ2-2
V gene: TRBV11-2
CDR3 protein: CASSWGQVEGELFF

J gene: TRBJ2-3
V gene: TRBV5-1
CDR3 protein: CASSLGDRATDTQYF

J gene: TRBJ1-1
V gene: TRBV10-3
CDR3 protein: CAISGIMGHNTEAFF

J gene: TRBJ2-7
V gene: TRBV7-9
CDR3 protein: CASSRNYEQYF

J gene: TRBJ2-1
V gene: TRBV5-1
CDR3 protein: CASSPLAGGPYNEQFF

J gene: TRBJ1-2
V gene: TRBV6-5
CDR3 protein: CASSPRVGISF

J gene: TRBJ1-2
V gene: TRBV7-3
CDR3 protein: CASSPSPGQGASGYTF

J gene: TRBJ1-5
V gene: TRBV2
CDR3 protein: CASSGSRESNQPQHF

J gene: TRBJ1-5
V gene: TRBV2
CDR3 protein: CASSNKSNQPQHF

J gene: TRBJ1-1
V gene: TRBV2
CDR3 protein: CASSVDRGTGTEAFF

J gene: TRBJ1-6
V gene: TRBV6-5
CDR3 protein: CASSYSVQGFSSPLHF

J gene: TRBJ2-3
V gene: TRBV11-2
CDR3 protein: CASSLRGGGDTQYF